The rows below give T cell receptor beta chains drawn from one sample of a study of blood T cell repertoires in COVID-19. Repertoires were generated with immunoSEQ multiplex PCR, while TCRdb's copy carries only in-frame clones and drops some. This table has some 150,000 clones, roughly 90% appearing once. Input material: peripheral blood. The receptors derive from a human donor in a cohort sampled during active COVID-19. Each CDR3 is given with its conserved first and last residue. A D gene is named only where the DNA matches it firmly. Size tells how often a clone was seen (once, few, many) or the class of an expanded clone, and some rows leave it out.

v_call	d_call	clone_size	j_call	cdr3_aa	cdr3_nt
TRBV30	TRBD1	NA	TRBJ2-2	CAWSADGQGISGELFF	TGTGCCTGGAGTGCCGACGGACAGGGGATATCCGGGGAGCTGTTTTTT
TRBV3-1/TRBV3-2	TRBD2	NA	TRBJ2-7	CASSSIPAGGKWEQYF	TGTGCCAGCAGCTCGATTCCCGCGGGAGGGAAGTGGGAGCAGTACTTC
TRBV28	TRBD1	NA	TRBJ1-2	CASSLLSGDSHGYTF	TGTGCCAGCAGTTTATTATCCGGGGACAGCCATGGCTACACCTTC
TRBV7-2	NA	NA	TRBJ2-7	CASSFERATYEQYF	TGTGCCAGCAGCTTCGAGCGGGCTACCTACGAGCAGTACTTC
TRBV7-2	NA	NA	TRBJ2-7	CASSLQGPRGPYEQYF	TGTGCCAGCAGCCTTCAGGGGCCCAGGGGTCCCTACGAGCAGTACTTC
TRBV6-5	NA	NA	TRBJ1-5	CASSNRARQPQHF	TGTGCCAGCAGCAACAGGGCGCGGCAGCCCCAGCATTTT
TRBV3-1/TRBV3-2	NA	NA	TRBJ2-5	CASSQISSGGWAQYF	TGTGCCAGCAGCCAAATCAGTAGCGGTGGATGGGCCCAGTACTTC
TRBV2	NA	NA	TRBJ2-2	CASKSDSVTGELFF	TGTGCCAGCAAATCGGACAGTGTGACCGGGGAGCTGTTTTTT
TRBV19	NA	few	TRBJ2-2	CASMGLTGELFF	TGTGCCAGTATGGGCTTAACCGGGGAGCTGTTTTTT
TRBV15	NA	once	TRBJ2-7	CATSRWSTAGSYEQYF	TGTGCCACCAGCAGGTGGAGCACCGCGGGCTCCTACGAGCAGTACTTC
TRBV28	NA	NA	TRBJ1-5	CASSTGNRQPQHF	TGTGCCAGCAGTACAGGGAATCGTCAGCCCCAGCATTTT
TRBV4-3	TRBD2	NA	TRBJ2-1	CASSHLPQLAGINNEQFF	TGCGCCAGCAGCCACCTACCCCAACTAGCGGGGATTAACAATGAGCAGTTCTTC
TRBV24-1	NA	NA	TRBJ1-6	CATSDLQGSNSPLHF	TGTGCCACCAGTGATTTACAGGGTAGTAATTCACCCCTCCACTTT
TRBV7-9	TRBD1	NA	TRBJ2-5	CASSLVGQGEETQYF	TGTGCCAGCAGCTTAGTCGGACAGGGTGAAGAGACCCAGTACTTC
TRBV4-2	NA	few	TRBJ1-5	CASSTRGNTAQHF	TGTGCCAGCAGCACCCGGGGGAACACGGCCCAGCATTTT
TRBV2	NA	many	TRBJ2-7	CASSDSVGSYEQYF	TGTGCCAGCAGTGACAGCGTGGGCTCCTACGAGCAGTACTTC
TRBV6-5	TRBD1	few	TRBJ2-7	CASSYAHYRGTYEQYF	TGTGCCAGCAGTTACGCTCATTACAGGGGTACCTACGAGCAGTACTTC
TRBV5-1	TRBD2	NA	TRBJ2-7	CASSFGQGLVFGEQYF	TGCGCCAGCAGCTTTGGGCAGGGACTAGTGTTTGGCGAGCAGTACTTC
TRBV28	NA	once	TRBJ1-2	CASSLLTGRYGYTF	TGTGCCAGCAGTCTACTTACAGGGCGCTATGGCTACACCTTC
TRBV7-9	NA	NA	TRBJ1-1	CASSPGGSGNTEAFF	TGTGCCAGCAGCCCGGGGGGGAGTGGGAACACTGAAGCTTTCTTT
TRBV21-1	NA	NA	TRBJ2-2	CASLAGGPNTGELFF	TGTGCCAGCTTAGCGGGAGGGCCAAACACCGGGGAGCTGTTTTTT
TRBV3-1/TRBV3-2	TRBD2	NA	TRBJ2-7	CASSHRLAGGTLSYEQYF	TGTGCCAGCAGCCATCGACTAGCGGGGGGAACTTTATCCTACGAGCAGTACTTC
TRBV28	NA	NA	TRBJ2-7	CASSLHQGPYEQYF	TGTGCCAGCAGTTTACATCAGGGGCCTTACGAGCAGTACTTC
TRBV9	NA	NA	TRBJ2-1	CASSSREPGEQFF	TGTGCCAGCAGCTCCCGGGAGCCTGGTGAGCAGTTCTTC
TRBV14	NA	NA	TRBJ1-1	CASSMETANTEAFF	TGTGCCAGCAGCATGGAAACAGCGAACACTGAAGCTTTCTTT
TRBV29-1	TRBD1	NA	TRBJ1-2	CSPTGDSNYGYTF	TGCAGCCCCACAGGGGATTCTAACTATGGCTACACCTTC
TRBV27	TRBD2	NA	TRBJ2-1	CASSLSIGLADYNEQFF	TGTGCCAGCAGTTTATCGATAGGACTAGCGGATTACAATGAGCAGTTCTTC
TRBV7-2	NA	NA	TRBJ1-1	CASSLTENTEAFF	TGTGCCAGCAGCCTTACAGAAAACACTGAAGCTTTCTTT
TRBV7-6	NA	NA	TRBJ1-6	CASSLRQAAGSPLHF	TGTGCCAGCAGCTTAAGGCAGGCAGCAGGTTCACCCCTCCACTTT
TRBV28	TRBD1	NA	TRBJ1-2	CASSLLGQGAGGYTF	TGTGCCAGCAGTTTATTGGGACAGGGGGCGGGTGGCTACACCTTC
TRBV7-3	TRBD1	NA	TRBJ2-4	CASSLDRELRIQYF	TGTGCCAGCAGCCTGGACAGGGAGTTGAGGATTCAGTACTTC
TRBV4-1	NA	few	TRBJ2-7	CASSQVGPSGQYF	TGCGCCAGCAGCCAAGTCGGTCCTTCAGGGCAGTACTTC
TRBV7-6	NA	NA	TRBJ1-3	CASSRTAVSGNTIYF	TGTGCCAGCAGCAGGACAGCCGTCTCTGGAAACACCATATATTTT
TRBV18	NA	NA	TRBJ2-3	CASSPAQASTDTQYF	TGTGCCAGCTCACCAGCACAGGCTAGCACAGATACGCAGTATTTT
TRBV9	NA	NA	TRBJ2-5	CASSASLAQETQYF	TGTGCCAGCAGCGCCTCCCTAGCACAAGAGACCCAGTACTTC
TRBV5-4	NA	once	TRBJ2-7	CASSHPSAPQYF	TGTGCCAGCAGCCACCCTAGCGCCCCGCAGTACTTC